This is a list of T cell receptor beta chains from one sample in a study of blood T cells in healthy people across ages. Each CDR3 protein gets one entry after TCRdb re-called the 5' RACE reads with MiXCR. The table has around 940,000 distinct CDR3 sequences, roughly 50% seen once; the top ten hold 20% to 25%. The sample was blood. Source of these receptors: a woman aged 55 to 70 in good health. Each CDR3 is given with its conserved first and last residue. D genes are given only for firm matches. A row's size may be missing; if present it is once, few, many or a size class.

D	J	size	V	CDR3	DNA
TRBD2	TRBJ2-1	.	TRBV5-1	CASSSGLEFSEQFF	TGCGCCAGCAGCTCGGGACTAGAATTTAGTGAGCAGTTCTTC
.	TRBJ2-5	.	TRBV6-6	CASSYWVQETQYF	TGTGCCAGCAGTTACTGGGTACAAGAGACCCAGTACTTC
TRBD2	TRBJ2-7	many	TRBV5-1	CASSPLPSGRAYEQYF	TGCGCCAGCAGCCCTCTCCCCAGCGGGAGGGCCTACGAGCAGTACTTC
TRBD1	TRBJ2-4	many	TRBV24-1	CATRQGVSNIQYF	TGTGCCACCAGACAGGGGGTATCGAACATTCAGTACTTC
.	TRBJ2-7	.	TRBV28	CASSPRGTKSYEQYF	TGTGCCAGCAGTCCGCGCGGGACAAAATCCTACGAGCAGTACTTC
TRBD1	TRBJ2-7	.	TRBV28	CASSFQAQGTYEQYF	TGTGCCAGCAGTTTCCAAGCACAGGGGACGTACGAGCAGTACTTC
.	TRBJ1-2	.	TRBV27	CASSFGARQGYTF	TGTGCCAGCAGTTTCGGGGCCCGGCAGGGCTACACCTTC
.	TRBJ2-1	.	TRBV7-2	CANSWGAGSYNEQFF	TGTGCCAACAGCTGGGGGGCCGGCTCCTACAATGAGCAGTTCTTC
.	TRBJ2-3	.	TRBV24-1	CATTKGKGDTQYF	TGTGCCACCACCAAGGGGAAAGGGGATACGCAGTATTTT
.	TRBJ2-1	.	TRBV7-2	CACSLHPQGEQFF	TGTGCCTGCAGCCTCCACCCGCAGGGTGAGCAGTTCTTC
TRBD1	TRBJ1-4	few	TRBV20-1	CSARDKGALEKLFF	TGCAGTGCTAGAGATAAGGGGGCTTTAGAAAAACTGTTTTTT
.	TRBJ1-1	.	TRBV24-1	CATSDTGNTEAFF	TGTGCCACCAGTGATACAGGGAACACTGAAGCTTTCTTT
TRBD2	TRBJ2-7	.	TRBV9	CASSGPSGRNPYEQYF	TGTGCCAGCAGCGGACCTAGCGGGAGGAATCCATACGAGCAGTACTTC
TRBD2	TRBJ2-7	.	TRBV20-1	CSARSGRDYEQYF	TGCAGTGCTAGAAGCGGGAGGGACTACGAGCAGTACTTT
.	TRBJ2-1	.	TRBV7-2	CASSQTSNEQFF	TGTGCCAGCAGCCAGACTAGTAATGAGCAGTTCTTC
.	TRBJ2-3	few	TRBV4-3	CASSQDRPPRDTQYF	TGCGCCAGCAGCCAAGATCGTCCTCCGCGGGATACGCAGTATTTT
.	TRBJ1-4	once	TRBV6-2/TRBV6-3	CASSQTNEKLFF	TGTGCCAGCAGTCAAACTAATGAAAAACTGTTTTTT
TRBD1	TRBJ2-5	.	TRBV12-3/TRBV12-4	CASSTSGTDETQYF	TGTGCCAGCAGTACCTCCGGGACAGATGAGACCCAGTACTTC
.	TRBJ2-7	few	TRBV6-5	CASSYSGSGEQYF	TGTGCCAGCAGTTACTCCGGGAGCGGCGAGCAGTACTTC
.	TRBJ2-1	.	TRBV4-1	CASSLTGLNEQFF	TGCGCCAGCAGCCTAACGGGCCTTAATGAGCAGTTCTTC
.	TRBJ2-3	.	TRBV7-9	CASSLARSGLRRDTQYF	TGTGCCAGCAGCTTAGCCCGCAGCGGCCTCAGGCGAGATACGCAGTATTTT
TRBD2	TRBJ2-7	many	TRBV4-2	CASSPLAGVVYEQYF	TGTGCCAGCAGCCCGTTAGCGGGAGTGGTATACGAGCAGTACTTC
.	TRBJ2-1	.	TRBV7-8	CVSSLEASVYNEQFF	TGTGTCAGCAGCTTAGAGGCTAGCGTGTACAATGAGCAGTTCTTC
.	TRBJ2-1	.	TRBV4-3	CASSQNMVAGNEQFF	TGCGCCAGCAGCCAAAATATGGTAGCAGGTAATGAGCAGTTCTTC
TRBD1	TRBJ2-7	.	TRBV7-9	CASSSDRGIQYF	TGTGCCAGCAGCTCCGACAGGGGAATTCAGTACTTC
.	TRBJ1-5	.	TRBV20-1	CSAGGRWENSNQPQHF	TGCAGTGCTGGAGGCCGCTGGGAAAATAGCAATCAGCCCCAGCATTTT
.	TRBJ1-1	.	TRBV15	CATSNAGGANTEAFF	TGTGCCACCAGCAACGCGGGGGGTGCGAACACTGAAGCTTTCTTT
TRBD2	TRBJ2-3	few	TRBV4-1	CASSPYPLAVPTGDTQYF	TGCGCCAGCAGCCCCTACCCACTAGCGGTTCCGACGGGAGATACGCAGTATTTT
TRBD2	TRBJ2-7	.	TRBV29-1	CSVNRDYNEQYF	TGCAGCGTCAATCGGGACTACAATGAGCAGTACTTC
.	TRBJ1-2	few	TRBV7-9	CASSTSGQGYTF	TGTGCCAGCAGCACTTCAGGCCAAGGCTACACCTTC
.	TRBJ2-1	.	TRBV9	CASSALLGSSYNEQFF	TGTGCCAGCAGCGCCCTCCTTGGGAGCTCCTACAATGAGCAGTTCTTC
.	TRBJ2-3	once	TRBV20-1	CSARVVFEATRDTQYF	TGCAGTGCTAGAGTAGTATTTGAGGCTACACGAGATACGCAGTATTTT
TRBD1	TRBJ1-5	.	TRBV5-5	CASSAGQENQPQHF	TGTGCCAGCAGCGCTGGACAGGAGAATCAGCCCCAGCATTTT
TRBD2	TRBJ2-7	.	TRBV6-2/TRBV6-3	CASSSAGTSGRRSKRPQYF	TGTGCCAGCAGTAGCGCCGGGACTAGCGGGAGGAGATCCAAAAGACCCCAGTACTTC
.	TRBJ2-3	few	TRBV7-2	CASSLGLRSDTQYF	TGTGCCAGCAGCTTAGGACTCCGGTCAGATACGCAGTATTTT
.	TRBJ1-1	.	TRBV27	CASSPGPALNTEAFF	TGTGCCAGCAGTCCAGGGCCAGCTTTGAACACTGAAGCTTTCTTT
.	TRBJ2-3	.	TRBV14	CASGQGGSRWTDTQYF	TGTGCCAGCGGCCAAGGTGGGAGCAGGTGGACAGATACGCAGTATTTT
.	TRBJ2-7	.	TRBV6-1	CASSEAGRKKTYEQYF	TGTGCCAGCAGTGAAGCAGGCAGGAAGAAAACCTACGAGCAGTACTTC
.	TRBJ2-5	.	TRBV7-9	CASNPRGGLETQYF	TGTGCCAGCAACCCACGCGGCGGCTTAGAGACCCAGTACTTC
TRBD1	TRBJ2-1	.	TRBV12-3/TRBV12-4	CASSIRDRGDNEQFF	TGTGCCAGCAGCATCCGGGACAGGGGCGACAATGAGCAGTTCTTC
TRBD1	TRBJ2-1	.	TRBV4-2	CASHTGGSNEQFF	TGTGCCAGCCACACAGGGGGCTCCAATGAGCAGTTCTTC
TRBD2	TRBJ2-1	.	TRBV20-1	CSARVVLPRLAGIYNEQFF	TGCAGTGCTAGAGTAGTCCTGCCGAGACTAGCGGGGATCTACAATGAGCAGTTCTTC
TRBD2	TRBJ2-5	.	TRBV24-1	CATSRTSGRASETQYF	TGTGCCACCAGTCGAACTAGCGGGAGGGCATCCGAGACCCAGTACTTC
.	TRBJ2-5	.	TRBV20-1	CSARGQKTQYF	TGCAGTGCTAGAGGCCAGAAGACCCAGTACTTC
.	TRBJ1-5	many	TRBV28	CASSFSDSNQPQHF	TGTGCCAGCAGTTTCTCCGATAGCAATCAGCCCCAGCATTTT
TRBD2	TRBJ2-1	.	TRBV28	CASSLGLAVTYNEQFF	TGTGCCAGCAGTTTGGGGCTAGCGGTGACCTACAATGAGCAGTTCTTC
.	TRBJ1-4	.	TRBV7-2	CASSLEGVRANEKLFF	TGTGCCAGCAGCTTAGAGGGGGTGCGGGCTAATGAAAAACTGTTTTTT
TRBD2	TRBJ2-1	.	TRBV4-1	CASSQHPAGTSAYNEQFF	TGCGCCAGCAGCCAACACCCGGCCGGGACTAGCGCATACAATGAGCAGTTCTTC
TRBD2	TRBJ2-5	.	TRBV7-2	CASSLSPLAGGQETQYF	TGTGCCAGCAGCCTATCTCCGCTAGCGGGAGGCCAAGAGACCCAGTACTTC
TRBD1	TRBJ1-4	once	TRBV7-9	CASSALQGVYEKLFF	TGTGCCAGCAGCGCTTTACAGGGGGTTTATGAAAAACTGTTTTTT
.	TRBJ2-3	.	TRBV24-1	CATSDLQGGSTDTQYF	TGTGCCACCAGTGATTTGCAGGGCGGGTCCACAGATACGCAGTATTTT
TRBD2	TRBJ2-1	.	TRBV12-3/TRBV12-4	CASSWVAGGNGEQFF	TGTGCCAGCAGTTGGGTAGCGGGAGGGAATGGGGAGCAGTTCTTC
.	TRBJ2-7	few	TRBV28	CASKREFYEQYF	TGTGCCAGCAAGAGGGAGTTCTACGAGCAGTACTTC
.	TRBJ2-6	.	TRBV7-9	CASIFPGANVLTF	TGTGCCAGCATTTTTCCTGGGGCCAACGTCCTGACTTTC
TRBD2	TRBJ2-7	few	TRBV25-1	CASSGGRGGTYEQYF	TGTGCCAGCAGTGGAGGGAGGGGAGGAACCTACGAGCAGTACTTC